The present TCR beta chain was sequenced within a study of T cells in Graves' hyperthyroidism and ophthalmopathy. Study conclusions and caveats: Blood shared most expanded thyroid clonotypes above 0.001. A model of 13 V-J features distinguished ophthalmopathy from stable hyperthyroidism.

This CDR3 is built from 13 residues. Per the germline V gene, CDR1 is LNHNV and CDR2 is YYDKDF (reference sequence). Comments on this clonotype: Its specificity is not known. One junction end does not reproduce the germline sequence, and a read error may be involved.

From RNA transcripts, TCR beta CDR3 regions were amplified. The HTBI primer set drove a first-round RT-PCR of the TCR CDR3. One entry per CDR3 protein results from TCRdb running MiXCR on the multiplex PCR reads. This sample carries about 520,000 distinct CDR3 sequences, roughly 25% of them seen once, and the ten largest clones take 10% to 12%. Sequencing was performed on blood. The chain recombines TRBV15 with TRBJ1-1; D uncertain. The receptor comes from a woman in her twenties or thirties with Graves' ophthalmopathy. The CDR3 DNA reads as TGTGCCACCGGGCATGTAGGCTACACTGATGCTTTCTTT. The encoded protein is CATGHVGYTDAFF. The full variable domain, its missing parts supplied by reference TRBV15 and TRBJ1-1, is DAMVIQNPRYQVTQFGKPVTLSCSQTLNHNVMYWYQQKSSQAPKLLFHYYDKDFNNEADTPDNFQSRRPNTSFCFLDIRSPGLGDTAMYLCATGHVGYTDAFFGQGTRLTVV.